The clone carrying this T cell receptor (beta chain) has more than one count but fewer than ten. Its antigen is as yet unknown. The source of the sample is a study of regulatory T cells in long-lasting Graves disease. Study findings and constraints: The study found TRBV28, TRBJ1-2 and TRBJ2-5 favored in persistent disease.

Time point indicated: persistent/refractory GD, antithyroid drugs over 5 years with positive TRAb. PBMC-extracted RNA yielded the TCR library. Those enrolled as patients came out of an endocrinology department in Xi'an, China. The CDR3 loop spans 14 amino acids. Germline V gene data show CDR1 as GTSNPN and CDR2 as SVGIG (reference sequence). The V and J ends lost 1 base and 3 bases respectively, with 12 bases between them. Building of the TCR beta libraries involved iRepertoire HTBI primers and Arm-PCR of CDR3 regions. TCRdb independently ran MiXCR on the multiplex PCR reads; one entry per CDR3 protein. The data show about 660,000 distinct CDR3 sequences, around 30% seen once.

V usage is TRBV30 and J usage is TRBJ1-1; D is undetermined. The material was peripheral blood mononuclear cells (PBMCs), obtained when the disease was refractory, from a patient treated with antithyroid drugs. The receptor's source is a female donor with Graves disease. The CDR3 DNA reads TGTGCCTGGAGTGCCCAAACAGTTCACACTGAAGCTTTCTTT. Protein sequence: CAWSAQTVHTEAFF. The variable domain in full, with the rest retrieved from reference TRBV30 and TRBJ1-1, is SQTIHQWPATLVQPVGSPLSLECTVEGTSNPNLYWYRQAAGRGLQLLFYSVGIGQISSEVPQNLSASRPQDRQFILSSKKLLLSDSGFYLCAWSAQTVHTEAFFGQGTRLTVV.